The 25 T cell receptor beta chains below come from one sample, sequenced in a study of T cells in Graves' hyperthyroidism and ophthalmopathy. RNA transcripts gave rise to amplified TCR beta CDR3 regions. The primer set for the first-round RT-PCR of the TCR CDR3 was HTBI. TCRdb called the multiplex PCR reads again in MiXCR, with one record for every CDR3 protein. The sample lists approximately 400,000 distinct CDR3 sequences, roughly 18% occurring once. The specimen was blood. Source of these receptors: a man aged 18 to 29 with Graves' ophthalmopathy.

As regards this clonotype: The junction does not match germline at one end; this may be a read error. The chain carries TRBV12-3 or TRBV12-4 and TRBJ2-7, with a possible D match to TRBD1 (7 bases). This CDR3 is 14 amino acids long. The CDR3 here is CAGSRRGAIWEQYF. CDR3 nucleotides: TGTGCCGGCAGTCGCAGGGGGGCGATCTGGGAGCAGTACTTC.

This clonotype was observed at least ten times. The chain recombines TRBV12-3 or TRBV12-4 with TRBJ2-1; either TRBD1 or TRBD2 may supply D (7 bases each). V was cut by 7 bases and J by 9 bases, with 22 bases left in between. There are 15 residues in the CDR3. CDR3 loop: CASTKAGGGAFEQFF. The DNA for the CDR3 is TGTGCCAGCACCAAGGCAGGGGGGGGGGCGTTTGAGCAGTTCTTC.

The sample holds a few counts of this clonotype. In nucleotides, the CDR3 is TGTGCCTCGGGGACAGCCAGCACAGATACGCAGTATTTT. Protein product: CASGTASTDTQYF. This chain connects TRBV24-1 to TRBJ2-3, with TRBD1 identical over 7 bases. CDR1 is KGHDR and CDR2 is SFDVKD in the germline V gene. With V trimmed by 12 bases and J by 0 bases, 5 bases remained unmatched. The CDR3 contains 13 residues.

This clonotype occurred a few times. The chain has TRBV5-1 and TRBJ2-5; 8 nucleotides line up with TRBD2. Germline V CDR1 and CDR2: SGHRS, YFSETQ. V was pared by 4 bases and J by 1 base, with 6 bases of the junction left unmatched. This CDR3 spans 15 amino acids. CDR3 coding DNA: TGCGCCAGCAGCCGGCCGGGGGGGGTCCAAGAGACCCAGTACTTC. It is translated as CASSRPGGVQETQYF.

This rearrangement joins TRBV11-2 to TRBJ2-5; TRBD2 agrees at 14 bases. V was pared by 4 bases and J by 5 bases, with 9 bases of the junction left unmatched. The germline V gene encodes CDR1 SGHAT and CDR2 FQNNGV. The length of the CDR3 is 17 residues. This CDR3 is CASSSGLAGGAGETQYF. The CDR3 DNA sequence: TGTGCCAGCAGCTCCGGACTAGCGGGGGGCGCGGGGGAGACCCAGTACTTC.

V and J are TRBV2 and TRBJ2-1, with 8 bases fitting TRBD1. Per the germline V gene, CDR1 is SNHLY and CDR2 is FYNNEI. The V and J ends lost 6 bases and 5 bases, in that order; junction bases with no gene match: 12. The CDR3 totals 16 residues. The CDR3 bases are TGTGCCAGCAGGGAAATGGCGGGACAGGCACACAATGAGCAGTTCTTC. It is translated as CASREMAGQAHNEQFF.

This clonotype was observed a few times. The chain is built from TRBV4-1 and TRBJ2-1; TRBD2 agrees at 10 bases. This CDR3 is built from 17 residues. Germline V gene lookup returns CDR1 MGHRA and CDR2 YSYEKL. With V trimmed by 4 bases and J by 4 bases, 10 bases remained unmatched. As DNA, the CDR3 is TGCGCCAGCAGCCTCTCTAGCGGGGGCGGGGGGTACAATGAGCAGTTCTTC. Translation gives CASSLSSGGGGYNEQFF.

This clonotype occurred many times. The J gene is TRBJ1-2, the V gene TRBV11-2, with D unresolved. CDR3 size: 16 residues. The V gene's germline CDR1 is SGHAT and CDR2 FQNNGV. Trimming took off 2 bases at V and 7 bases at J, with 20 bases between the two ends. CDR3 sequence reads: CASSLIRQAFDGGYTF. The CDR3 DNA reads as TGTGCCAGCAGCTTAATCCGACAAGCCTTTGACGGTGGCTACACCTTC.

This clonotype has a count of ten or more. The chain combines TRBV6-1 with TRBJ2-7; no clear D. Trimming stripped 8 bases from V and 8 bases from J, with 16 bases between. CDR1 MNHNS and CDR2 SASEGT come from the germline V gene. The CDR3 is 12 amino acids. In DNA, the CDR3 is TGTGCCAGCTCCCGCGGAGAATTGCAGCAGTACTTC. It specifies CASSRGELQQYF.

Turning to this clonotype: This sequence may be a read error, since a much larger clone differs from it by one base. This chain links TRBV5-5 with TRBJ1-1; D is perhaps TRBD1 (6 bases). The CDR3 runs 14 residues. Germline V gene lookup returns CDR1 SGHKS and CDR2 YYEKEE (reference sequence). V lost 0 bases and J 3 bases, leaving 9 bases between the germline ends. The CDR3 DNA sequence: TGTGCCAGCAGCTTGGTTGCAGGGGACACTGAAGCTTTCTTT. It is translated as CASSLVAGDTEAFF.

This clonotype was counted a few times. The chain couples TRBV12-3 or TRBV12-4 to TRBJ2-1; D is possibly TRBD2 (6 bases). The V and J ends lost 5 bases and 12 bases respectively, with 20 bases between them. CDR3 length: 14 residues. CDR3 in DNA: TGTGCCAGCAGTCAAGTCCCGGGACTGGGAGGGCAGTTCTTC. Translating it yields CASSQVPGLGGQFF.

The chain recombines TRBV20-1 with TRBJ2-1, with TRBD2 matching 10 bases. Germline V gene data show CDR1 as DFQATT and CDR2 as SNEGSKA (reference sequence). The V segment lost 2 bases and the J segment 8 bases; nucleotides outside the gene matches: 9. The CDR3 extends over 15 amino acids. CDR3 bases: TGCAGTGCTAGATACCTAGCGGGAGTTGATCATGAGCAGTTCTTC. Its translation is CSARYLAGVDHEQFF.

This clonotype was counted at least ten times. The chain couples TRBV20-1 to TRBJ1-2; 7 bases map to TRBD1. This CDR3 contains 13 residues. From germline, CDR1 is DFQATT and CDR2 SNEGSKA (reference sequence). Trimming took 3 bases from V and 7 from J; bases not matched to a gene: 8. CDR3 sequence: CSASPEQGSGYTF. The CDR3 bases are TGCAGTGCTAGCCCCGAACAGGGGTCTGGCTACACCTTC.

Many counts were recorded for this clonotype. The genes are TRBV7-9 and TRBJ2-7; 9 bases line up with TRBD1. Germline V gene lookup returns CDR1 SEHNR and CDR2 FQNEAQ (reference sequence). The CDR3 is 15 residues long. Trimming removed 1 base from V and 0 bases from J; junction bases left unmatched: 1. Written as DNA, the CDR3 is TGTGCCAGCAGCTTAGGGGACAGGGTCTCCTACGAGCAGTACTTC. This codes for CASSLGDRVSYEQYF.

This clonotype has a count of ten or more. The J gene is TRBJ1-6, the V gene TRBV5-8; a possible D gene is TRBD1 (6 bases). Germline assignment: CDR1 SGHTS and CDR2 YDEGEE. Between the trimmed V and J ends, which lost 5 bases and 7 bases, there was a span of 16 bases. This CDR3 comprises 15 residues. In DNA form, the CDR3 reads TGTGCCAGCAGTTCCGGGGGGACACAGAATTCACCCCTCCACTTT. It translates to CASSSGGTQNSPLHF.

This clonotype was detected many times. The chain recombines TRBV6-6 with TRBJ2-1; no clear D gene. V dropped 2 bases and J dropped 8 bases, with 13 bases sitting between them. In germline, CDR1 is MNHNY, CDR2 SVGAGI (reference sequence). The CDR3 consists of 14 residues. The CDR3 bases are TGTGCCAGCAGTTACAATAAGGGCTCTCATGAGCAGTTCTTC. It encodes CASSYNKGSHEQFF.

This clonotype was seen many times. V and J are TRBV28 and TRBJ1-5; the D is unclear. V dropped 5 bases and J dropped 1 base, with 15 bases sitting between them. The CDR3 length is 16 residues. In germline, CDR1 is MDHEN, CDR2 SYDVKM. The DNA of the CDR3 is TGTGCCAGCAGTATTTCCGAGTCGCGGAGCAATCAGCCCCAGCATTTT. It specifies CASSISESRSNQPQHF.

The gene calls are TRBV7-9 and TRBJ1-3; D uncertain. Looked up from germline, CDR1 is SEHNR and CDR2 is FQNEAQ (reference sequence). CDR3 length equals 17 residues. With 5 bases removed from V and 0 bases from J, the gap between germline ends came to 17 bases. The CDR3 spells CASSPAGGKISGNTIYF. The CDR3 coding sequence is TGTGCCAGCAGCCCCGCAGGAGGGAAAATCTCTGGAAACACCATATATTTT.

The rearrangement uses TRBV14 and TRBJ1-2; D gene uncertain. The V end was cut by 0 bases, the J end by 7 bases, with 9 bases between. The germline V gene encodes CDR1 SGHDN and CDR2 FVKESK. CDR3 size: 13 residues. The CDR3 DNA reads as TGTGCCAGCAGCCAAGATTTGACAAGTGGCTACACCTTC. This encodes CASSQDLTSGYTF.

Many counts were recorded for this clonotype. The genes are TRBV7-2 and TRBJ2-1; D is tentatively TRBD1 or TRBD2 (5 bases each). Trimming stripped 1 base from V and 9 bases from J, with 10 bases between. There are 13 residues in the CDR3. Germline V gene data show CDR1 as SGHTA and CDR2 as FQGNSA. The CDR3 is CASSLGGEREQFF. The CDR3 coding sequence is TGTGCCAGCAGCTTAGGAGGGGAGCGTGAGCAGTTCTTC.

The chain is built from TRBV5-1 and TRBJ2-3; the D is unclear. CDR1 and CDR2 (germline): SGHRS, YFSETQ. This CDR3 has 11 residues. V gave up 1 base and J gave up 6 bases, with 3 bases separating them. This CDR3 reads CASSLFDTQYF. CDR3 sequence (DNA): TGCGCCAGCAGCTTGTTCGATACGCAGTATTTT.

J is TRBJ2-2 and V is TRBV6-4; a possible D gene is TRBD1 (5 bases). CDR1 is MRHNA, CDR2 SNTAGT, per germline. The V gene lost 7 bases and the J gene lost 0 bases, with 12 bases spanning the gap. The CDR3 is 15 residues long. In nucleotides, the CDR3 is TGTGCCAGCAAGAGAGAAGGGGCGAACACCGGGGAGCTGTTTTTT. Residues: CASKREGANTGELFF.

This clonotype came up a few times. The rearrangement joins TRBV12-3 or TRBV12-4 to TRBJ2-2, with D perhaps matching TRBD2 (6 bases). This CDR3 is built from 15 residues. The germline V and J ends were trimmed by 5 bases and 2 bases, with 12 bases remaining between them. This chain's CDR3 is CASSPGGDNTGELFF. CDR3 DNA sequence: TGTGCCAGCAGTCCCGGGGGAGACAACACCGGGGAGCTGTTTTTT.

In its sample, this clonotype was seen many times. The chain couples TRBV20-1 to TRBJ2-7; TRBD1 matches at 10 bases. There are 14 residues in the CDR3. Germline assignment: CDR1 DFQATT and CDR2 SNEGSKA (reference sequence). With V trimmed by 4 bases and J by 4 bases, 7 bases remained unmatched. The CDR3 protein is CSATDRTGGYEQYF. Written as DNA, the CDR3 is TGCAGTGCTACGGACCGGACAGGGGGTTACGAGCAGTACTTC.

This chain joins TRBV6-1 and TRBJ2-3; 8 nucleotides match TRBD2. The CDR3 is made up of 14 amino acids. V lost 7 bases, J lost 3 bases, and 6 bases stayed unmatched. The germline gives CDR1 MNHNS, CDR2 SASEGT. The CDR3 DNA reads as TGTGCCAGCATTCGAAGCGGGGGAACAGATACGCAGTATTTT. This codes for CASIRSGGTDTQYF.